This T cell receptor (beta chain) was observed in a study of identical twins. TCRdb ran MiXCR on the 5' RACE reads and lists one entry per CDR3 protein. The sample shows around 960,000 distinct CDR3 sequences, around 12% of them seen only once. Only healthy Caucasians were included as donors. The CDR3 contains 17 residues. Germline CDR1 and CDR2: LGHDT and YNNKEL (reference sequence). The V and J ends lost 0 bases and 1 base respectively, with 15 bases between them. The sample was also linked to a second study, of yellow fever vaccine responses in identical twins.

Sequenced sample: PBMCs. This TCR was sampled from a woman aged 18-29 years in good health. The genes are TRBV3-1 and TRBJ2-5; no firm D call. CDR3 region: CASSQEIRTSIQETQYF. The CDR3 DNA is TGTGCCAGCAGCCAAGAGATCCGGACCAGCATCCAAGAGACCCAGTACTTC.